The clone carrying this T cell receptor (beta chain) was picked up many times. Its antigen is as yet unknown. These data belong to a study of spatial heterogeneity in lung cancer. Study as a whole: Each unique TCR and UMI combination was seen more than ten times on average in raw reads. Study-wide points: Blood showed ubiquitous tumor TCRs more often at resection than at routine follow-up.

The time point was: blood at routine non-recurrence follow-up after resection. The study sequenced unsorted whole RNA from tumor, nontumor lung or frozen PBMC. Each CDR3 protein is one row after TCRdb ran MiXCR on the 5' RACE reads. The sample carries around 27,000 distinct CDR3 sequences, 5.4% recorded once. This CDR3 has 13 amino acids. Per germline, CDR1 SQVTM and CDR2 ANQGSEA. V gave up 0 bases and J gave up 9 bases; unmatched junction bases: 4. The TCR originated in a female donor with early-stage non-small cell lung cancer. The source was PBMCs, collected at follow-up. The V and J genes are TRBV29-1 and TRBJ2-1; TRBD2 agrees at 8 bases. This chain's CDR3 is CSVEELAVVEQFF. The CDR3 nucleotides are TGCAGCGTTGAAGAACTAGCGGTAGTTGAGCAGTTCTTC.